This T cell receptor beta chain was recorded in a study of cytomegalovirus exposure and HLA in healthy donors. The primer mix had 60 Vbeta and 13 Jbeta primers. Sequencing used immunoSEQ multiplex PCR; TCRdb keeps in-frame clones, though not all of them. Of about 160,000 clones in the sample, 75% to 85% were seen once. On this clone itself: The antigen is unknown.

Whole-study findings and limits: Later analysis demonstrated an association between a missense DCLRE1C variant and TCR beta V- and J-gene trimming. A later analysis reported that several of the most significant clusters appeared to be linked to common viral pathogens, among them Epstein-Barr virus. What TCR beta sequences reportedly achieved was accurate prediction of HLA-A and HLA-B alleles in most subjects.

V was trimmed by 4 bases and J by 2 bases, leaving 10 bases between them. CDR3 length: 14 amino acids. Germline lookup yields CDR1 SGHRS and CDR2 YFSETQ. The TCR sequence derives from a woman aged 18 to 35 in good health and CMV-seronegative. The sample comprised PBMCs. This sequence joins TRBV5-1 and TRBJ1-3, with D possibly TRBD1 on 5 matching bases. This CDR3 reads CASSPATAGNTIYF. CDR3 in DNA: TGCGCCAGCAGCCCTGCGACAGCTGGAAACACCATATATTTT.